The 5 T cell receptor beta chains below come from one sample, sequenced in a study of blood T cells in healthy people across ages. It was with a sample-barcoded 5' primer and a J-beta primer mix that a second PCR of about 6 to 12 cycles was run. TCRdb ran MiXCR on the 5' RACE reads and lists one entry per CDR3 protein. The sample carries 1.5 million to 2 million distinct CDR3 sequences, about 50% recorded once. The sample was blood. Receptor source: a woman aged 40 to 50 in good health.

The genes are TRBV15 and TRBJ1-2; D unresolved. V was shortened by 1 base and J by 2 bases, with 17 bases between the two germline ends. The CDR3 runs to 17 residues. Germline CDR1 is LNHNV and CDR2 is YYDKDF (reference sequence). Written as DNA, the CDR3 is TGTGCCACCAGCAGAGGTGGGAGGTGTGCGGGGAACTATGGCTACACCTTC. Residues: CATSRGGRCAGNYGYTF.

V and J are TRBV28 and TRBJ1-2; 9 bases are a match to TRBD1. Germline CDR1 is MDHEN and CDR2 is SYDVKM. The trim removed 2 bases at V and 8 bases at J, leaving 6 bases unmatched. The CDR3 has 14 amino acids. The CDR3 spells CASSLTEQGAGYTF. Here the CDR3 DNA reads TGTGCCAGCAGTTTAACCGAACAGGGGGCGGGCTACACCTTC.

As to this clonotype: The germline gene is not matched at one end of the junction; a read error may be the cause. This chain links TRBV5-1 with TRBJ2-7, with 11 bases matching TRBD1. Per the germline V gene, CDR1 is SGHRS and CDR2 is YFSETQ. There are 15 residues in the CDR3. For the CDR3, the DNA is TGCGCCAGCACCTTGGGACAGGGGGTGAACTACGAGCAGTACTTC. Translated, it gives CASTLGQGVNYEQYF.

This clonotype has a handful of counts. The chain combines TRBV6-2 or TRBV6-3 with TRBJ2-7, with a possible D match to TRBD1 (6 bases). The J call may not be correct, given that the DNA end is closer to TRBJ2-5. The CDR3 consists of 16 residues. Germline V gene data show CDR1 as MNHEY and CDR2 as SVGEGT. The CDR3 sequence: CASSGLTGPGLKTQYF. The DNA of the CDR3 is TGTGCCAGCAGCGGGTTGACAGGCCCTGGCTTAAAGACCCAGTACTTC.

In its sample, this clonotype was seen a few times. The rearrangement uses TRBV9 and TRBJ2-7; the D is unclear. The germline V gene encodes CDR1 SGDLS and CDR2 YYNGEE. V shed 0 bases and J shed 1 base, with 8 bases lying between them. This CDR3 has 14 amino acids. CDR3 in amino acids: CASSVASGSYEQYF. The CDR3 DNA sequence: TGTGCCAGCAGCGTAGCTAGTGGGTCCTACGAGCAGTACTTC.